These T cell receptor beta chains were read from a single sample in a study of technical replicates of blood from several donors. The protocol was immunoSEQ multiplex PCR, while the TCRdb copy is restricted to in-frame clones and leaves out a portion. There are about 14,000 clones in the sample; roughly 80% occur only once, and 9.5% to 15% lies in the top ten. Material: PBMCs. These receptors all come from a human donor in good health. The CDR3 runs from the conserved cysteine through the conserved F or W. The order of the fields is J gene, V gene, clone size, D gene, CDR3 DNA, CDR3 protein. A D gene is named only where the DNA matches it firmly. Not every row has a clone size; where given, it reads once, few, many or a size class.

TRBJ1-2 | TRBV28 | . | . | TGTGCCAGCCAAACGGTCCTTAACTATGGCTACACCTTC | CASQTVLNYGYTF
TRBJ2-7 | TRBV7-9 | . | TRBD2 | TGTGCCAGCAGCTCGGACGACCCTGGGACTAGCGGGGCCTACGAGCAGTACTTC | CASSSDDPGTSGAYEQYF
TRBJ2-5 | TRBV6-1 | once | . | TGTGCCAGCAGTTGGGAGTTGGGGGAGACCCAGTACTTC | CASSWELGETQYF
TRBJ2-1 | TRBV28 | . | . | TGTGCCAGCAGTTCCGGGGGATTAACGTACAATGAGCAGTTCTTC | CASSSGGLTYNEQFF
TRBJ2-1 | TRBV19 | . | . | TGTGCCAGTAGTATAGTAGGGGGGAGGGGGAATGAGCAGTTCTTC | CASSIVGGRGNEQFF
TRBJ2-7 | TRBV7-9 | . | . | TGTGCCAGCAGCTTAGAGGGCAGGGGCGAGCAGTACTTC | CASSLEGRGEQYF
TRBJ2-1 | TRBV28 | . | . | TGTGCCAGCGACTTATTGACAGGCGGTAGTGAGCAGTTCTTC | CASDLLTGGSEQFF
TRBJ2-2 | TRBV28 | . | . | TGTGCCAGCGATAAGGGACAGAACACCGGGGAGCTGTTTTTT | CASDKGQNTGELFF
TRBJ2-7 | TRBV21-1 | . | . | TGTGCCAGCAGCAAGAGCCCTGGGAGCGGGAGCTCCTACGAGCAGTACTTC | CASSKSPGSGSSYEQYF
TRBJ2-7 | TRBV21-1 | . | . | TGTGCCAGCAGCAAAGAAGAGGAGACTAGCGGCTACTACGAGCAGTACTTC | CASSKEEETSGYYEQYF
TRBJ1-5 | TRBV6-1 | . | . | TGTGCCAGCGAAGATACAGGGTCCCATCAGCCCCAGCATTTT | CASEDTGSHQPQHF
TRBJ2-7 | TRBV18 | . | TRBD2 | TGTGCCAGCTCACGTCCCGGACTAGAACGAAACGAGCAGTACTTC | CASSRPGLERNEQYF
TRBJ2-1 | TRBV28 | . | TRBD1 | TGTGCCAGCACTATCCCTGGGACAGGAGGTTTCGGGGCCTACAATGAGCAGTTCTTC | CASTIPGTGGFGAYNEQFF
TRBJ2-7 | TRBV11-3 | . | . | TGTGCCAGCAGCTCATACACACCCGAGCAGTACTTC | CASSSYTPEQYF
TRBJ2-5 | TRBV10-3 | . | TRBD2 | TGTGCCATCAGTGAGTCTGTAGCGGGAGGGGCGGAGACCCAGTACTTC | CAISESVAGGAETQYF
TRBJ1-1 | TRBV28 | . | . | TGTGCCAGCCCATGGCCCGTACAGGGGAACACTGAAGCTTTCTTT | CASPWPVQGNTEAFF
TRBJ1-4 | TRBV5-1 | . | TRBD1 | TGCGCCAGCAGCTTGGCCAGGGGGACACCGGAAAAACTGTTTTTT | CASSLARGTPEKLFF
TRBJ2-1 | TRBV4-1 | few | . | TGCGCCAGCAGCCAGAGCCCTTACAATGAGCAGTTCTTC | CASSQSPYNEQFF
TRBJ2-2 | TRBV9 | . | TRBD2 | TGTGCCAGCAGCCCCCGGACTAGCGGGAGTTCCGGGGAGCTGTTTTTT | CASSPRTSGSSGELFF
TRBJ2-5 | TRBV27 | . | . | TGTGCCAGCTCAAAAGAGGACAGAAAACAAGAGACCCAGTACTTC | CASSKEDRKQETQYF
TRBJ2-7 | TRBV27 | . | . | TGTGCCAGCAGTTTGGGGCAGGGTCTTTTCGAGCAGTACTTC | CASSLGQGLFEQYF
TRBJ2-3 | TRBV14 | . | . | TGTGCCAGCAGCCAAGACACCGGAGCAGATACGCAGTATTTT | CASSQDTGADTQYF
TRBJ2-7 | TRBV5-1 | . | . | TGCGCCAGCAGCTTGGGGGGTAGCGGCTCCTACGAGCAGTACTTC | CASSLGGSGSYEQYF
TRBJ2-2 | TRBV5-1 | . | . | TGCGCCAGCACCCTTACCGGGGAGCTGTTTTTT | CASTLTGELFF
TRBJ1-1 | TRBV6-6 | . | . | TGTGCCAGCAGTTACGACAGCCAGGGCACTGAAGCTTTCTTT | CASSYDSQGTEAFF
TRBJ2-2 | TRBV6-1 | . | . | TGTGCCAGCAGTGAAGCAGGGGATACCGGGGAGCTGTTTTTT | CASSEAGDTGELFF
TRBJ2-7 | TRBV14 | . | TRBD1 | TGTGCCAGCAGCCAAGATTCCAGGGGGCGCGGGTACGAGCAGTACTTC | CASSQDSRGRGYEQYF
TRBJ2-1 | TRBV7-9 | . | . | TGTGCCAGCAGCTTAGTGGAGGACAATGAGCAGTTCTTC | CASSLVEDNEQFF
TRBJ2-1 | TRBV11-2 | . | TRBD2 | TGTGCCAGCAGACCTTTTAGCGGGAGTTTTGGTGAGCAGTTCTTC | CASRPFSGSFGEQFF
TRBJ2-7 | TRBV5-6 | . | . | TGTGCCAGCAGCCCGACCGGACAGATCTGGGGGTTCGGGTACGAGCAGTACTTC | CASSPTGQIWGFGYEQYF
TRBJ1-2 | TRBV6-6 | . | TRBD1 | TGTGCCAGCACGACAGGGTATGGCTACACCTTC | CASTTGYGYTF
TRBJ2-5 | TRBV29-1 | . | TRBD2 | TGCAGCGTTGCGGGACTAGCGGGAGTACTTGAGACCCAGTACTTC | CSVAGLAGVLETQYF
TRBJ1-2 | TRBV7-7 | . | . | TGTGCCAGCAGCCCCTCCTCGGCAGGTACTGATGGCTACACCTTC | CASSPSSAGTDGYTF
TRBJ2-1 | TRBV7-9 | . | TRBD2 | TGTGCCAGCAGCCACTCTAGCGGGAATGAGCAGTTCTTC | CASSHSSGNEQFF
TRBJ2-5 | TRBV5-8 | once | . | TGTGCCAGCAGCTTGGCGTCAGTCCAAGAGACCCAGTACTTC | CASSLASVQETQYF
TRBJ2-1 | TRBV23-1 | once | TRBD2 | TGCGCCAGCAGTCAATCCACCACTAGCGGAAAAGGGGATGAGCAGTTCTTC | CASSQSTTSGKGDEQFF
TRBJ2-5 | TRBV7-9 | . | TRBD1 | TGTGCCAGCAGCCGTGGTTTTATCAGGGGGCTTGAGACCCAGTACTTC | CASSRGFIRGLETQYF
TRBJ2-7 | TRBV28 | . | . | TGTGCCAGCAGTTCCCTTTTGAGGGGGACGGGCGAGCAGTACTTC | CASSSLLRGTGEQYF
TRBJ2-7 | TRBV7-3 | . | TRBD2 | TGTGCCAGCAGCTTTAGCGGGAGCGGTAGCTACGAGCAGTACTTC | CASSFSGSGSYEQYF
TRBJ2-1 | TRBV9 | once | TRBD2 | TGTGCCAGCAGCGTAGATGGTAGCGGGAGGACTTGGCAGTTCTTC | CASSVDGSGRTWQFF
TRBJ2-7 | TRBV19 | . | TRBD2 | TGTGCCAGTAGTATGCCGGGTAGCGGGACCTACGAGCAGTACTTC | CASSMPGSGTYEQYF
TRBJ2-7 | TRBV5-1 | . | . | TGCGCCAGCAGACCCGGGGTGGCCTACGAGCAGTACTTC | CASRPGVAYEQYF
TRBJ1-1 | TRBV11-2 | medium-sized | TRBD1 | TGTGCCAGCAGCCCAGGGGGACAAGTTGAAGCTTTCTTT | CASSPGGQVEAFF
TRBJ2-3 | TRBV15 | . | TRBD2 | TGTGCCACCAGCAGAGATAGGACAGGGGTGGGTCTAGCGGGAGGGAGCTCTAGCACAGATACGCAGTATTTT | CATSRDRTGVGLAGGSSSTDTQYF
TRBJ1-1 | TRBV25-1 | . | . | TGTGCCAGCAGTTGGGGGGACACTGAAGCTTTCTTT | CASSWGDTEAFF
TRBJ2-1 | TRBV5-4 | . | TRBD1 | TGTGCCAGCAGGACAGGGGTCAATGAGCAGTTCTTC | CASRTGVNEQFF
TRBJ2-7 | TRBV6-5 | . | TRBD2 | TGTGCCAGCAGTCTTAGCGGGACCTCCTACGAGCAGTACTTC | CASSLSGTSYEQYF
TRBJ2-2 | TRBV6-1 | . | . | TGTGCCAGCAGAGGACTGAACACCGGGGAGCTGTTTTTT | CASRGLNTGELFF
TRBJ1-1 | TRBV10-3 | . | TRBD1 | TGTGCCATCAGTGCGACAGGGGGCCAGGGTGAGAACACTGAAGCTTTCTTT | CAISATGGQGENTEAFF
TRBJ2-1 | TRBV5-1 | . | TRBD2 | TGCGCCAGCAGCTTGGAAGCTAGCGGGTACAATGAGCAGTTCTTC | CASSLEASGYNEQFF